These 13 T cell receptor beta chains originate from one sample sequenced in a study of monozygotic twins with cystic fibrosis. Generated by immunoSEQ multiplex PCR, the TCRdb table keeps only in-frame clones and is missing some. The sample carries roughly 14,000 clones, over 85% recorded once. Sample: blood. These TCRs come from a girl aged 2 to 9 with cystic fibrosis.

The V gene is TRBV9, the J gene TRBJ2-7; D call uncertain. Trimming took off 0 bases at V and 7 bases at J, with 20 bases between the two ends. This CDR3 contains 16 residues. Germline V gives CDR1 SGDLS, CDR2 YYNGEE. CDR3 region: CASSVEGARWGGEQYF. The CDR3, as DNA: TGTGCCAGCAGCGTAGAAGGAGCACGGTGGGGTGGTGAGCAGTACTTC.

The chain uses TRBV18 and TRBJ2-1; 11 nucleotides match TRBD2. CDR3 length: 19 residues. J lost 0 bases, V lost 5 bases, and 12 bases had no gene match. Germline loops: CDR1 KGHSH, CDR2 LQKENI. The CDR3 sequence: CASSSYRTSGSSSYNEQFF. DNA for the CDR3: TGTGCCAGCTCATCTTACAGGACTAGCGGGTCGAGCTCCTACAATGAGCAGTTCTTC.

This chain connects TRBV10-2 to TRBJ2-7, with D possibly being TRBD1 (5 bases). Germline CDR1 reads WSHSY; CDR2 reads SAAADI. V gave up 6 bases and J gave up 8 bases, with 20 bases separating them. This CDR3 region has 14 residues. CDR3 amino acids: CASSPTVGLEKQYF. DNA for the CDR3: TGCGCCAGCAGCCCGACAGTGGGGTTGGAAAAGCAGTACTTC.

The chain couples TRBV6-1 to TRBJ2-7; D might be TRBD2 (7 bases). Trimming shortened V by 5 bases and J by 7 bases, and 12 bases separated the two germline ends. The CDR3 consists of 12 residues. CDR1 MNHNS and CDR2 SASEGT come from the germline V gene. The DNA of the CDR3 is TGTGCCAGCAGTAAGAGGGGGGGGGAGCAGTACTTC. This sequence encodes CASSKRGGEQYF.

In this sample, this clone turned up once. The chain uses TRBV19 and TRBJ2-1, with a weak D call TRBD2 (5 bases). CDR3 size: 15 residues. The germline V gene encodes CDR1 LNHDA and CDR2 SQIVND (reference sequence). Between the trimmed V and J ends, which lost 3 bases and 3 bases, there was a span of 12 bases. The CDR3 bases are TGTGCCAGTAGTATTACCGGACTCTACTACAATGAGCAGTTCTTC. Protein sequence: CASSITGLYYNEQFF. The whole variable domain, filled in from reference TRBV19 and TRBJ2-1, reads DGGITQSPKYLFRKEGQNVTLSCEQNLNHDAMYWYRQDPGQGLRLIYYSQIVNDFQKGDIAEGYSVSREKKESFPLTVTSAQKNPTAFYLCASSITGLYYNEQFFGPGTRLTVL.

This chain joins TRBV27 and TRBJ2-2; D may match TRBD1 or TRBD2 (5 bases each). V was shortened by 5 bases and J by 2 bases, with 21 bases between the two germline ends. This CDR3 contains 18 residues. Germline V gene lookup returns CDR1 MNHEY and CDR2 SMNVEV (reference sequence). This chain's CDR3 is CASSTTLGTSRNTGELFF. CDR3 nucleotide sequence: TGTGCCAGCAGTACTACCTTAGGGACCTCTCGAAACACCGGGGAGCTGTTTTTT.

This sequence joins TRBV13 and TRBJ2-5; no clear D. Germline CDR1 reads PRHDT; CDR2 reads FYEKMQ (reference sequence). CDR3 length equals 13 residues. Trimming took off 2 bases at V and 5 bases at J, with 9 bases between the two ends. The CDR3 loop is CASSLSGKETQYF. In nucleotides, the CDR3 is TGTGCCAGCAGCTTAAGTGGCAAGGAGACCCAGTACTTC.

The chain links TRBV5-1 to TRBJ2-5; no firm D call. This CDR3 is 14 amino acids long. With 1 base removed from V and 2 bases from J, the gap between germline ends came to 9 bases. From germline, CDR1 is SGHRS and CDR2 YFSETQ. CDR3 nucleotide sequence: TGCGCCAGCAGCTTGTTAAGGGTTCAAGAGACCCAGTACTTC. It encodes CASSLLRVQETQYF.

The genes are TRBV15 and TRBJ2-5; D call uncertain. CDR1 and CDR2 (germline): LNHNV, YYDKDF (reference sequence). The length of the CDR3 is 13 residues. Trimming took off 5 bases at V and 2 bases at J, with 9 bases between the two ends. CDR3 DNA: TGTGCCACCAGCCCCGCCGTGCAAGAGACCCAGTACTTC. Residues: CATSPAVQETQYF.

This sequence joins TRBV28 and TRBJ1-1; D gene unclear. The CDR3 has 12 residues. In germline, CDR1 is MDHEN, CDR2 SYDVKM. Trimming took off 5 bases at V and 8 bases at J, with 12 bases between the two ends. The CDR3 region has the DNA TGTGCCAGCAGTGAGGCTGGCAGAGAAGCTTTCTTT. Protein product: CASSEAGREAFF.

V is TRBV27 and J is TRBJ2-7; TRBD2 aligns across 7 bases. Losses at the gene ends were 2 bases for V and 6 bases for J; bases not matched to a gene: 4. Germline CDR1 MNHEY, CDR2 SMNVEV (reference sequence). The CDR3 has 13 residues. The CDR3 region has the DNA TGTGCCAGCAGTTTACTATCGGGGGGCGAGCAGTACTTC. Protein product: CASSLLSGGEQYF.

The chain is built from TRBV7-9 and TRBJ2-1; D is undetermined. Trimming stripped 7 bases from V and 6 bases from J, with 13 bases between. Looked up from germline, CDR1 is SEHNR and CDR2 is FQNEAQ (reference sequence). The CDR3 consists of 13 residues. This CDR3 is CASNSIPSNEQFF. For the CDR3, the DNA is TGTGCCAGCAACTCCATTCCTTCCAATGAGCAGTTCTTC.

CDR3 sequence reads: CASSLADGDSEAFF. The CDR3 DNA reads as TGTGCCAGCAGCTTGGCCGACGGGGACAGTGAAGCTTTCTTT. J is TRBJ1-1 and V is TRBV5-6, with 7 positions matching TRBD1. The CDR3 extends over 14 amino acids. Germline V CDR1 and CDR2: SGHDT, YYEEEE. Unmatched junction bases numbered 6, after V lost 0 bases and J lost 7 bases.